This T cell receptor beta chain was found in a study of control samples from healthy donors and cancer patients. Using immunoSEQ multiplex PCR, the repertoire was profiled, and TCRdb retains in-frame clones only, with some absent. The data contain some 140,000 clones, 80% to 95% of them seen just once; the ten biggest clones take up about 11%. CDR1 is GTSNPN and CDR2 is SVGIG in the germline V gene (reference sequence). Losses at the gene ends were 0 bases for V and 5 bases for J; bases not matched to a gene: 4. The CDR3 has 15 residues. Material for sequencing was blood. The receptor comes from a man aged 25-45 years in good health. The V and J genes are TRBV30 and TRBJ2-3; TRBD2 agrees at 11 bases. The CDR3 nucleotides are TGTGCCTGGAGTGTGCTAGCGGGAGGAGGAGATACGCAGTATTTT. It encodes CAWSVLAGGGDTQYF.